This T cell receptor (beta chain) was obtained from a study of blood T cells in healthy people across ages. The sample holds a few counts of this clonotype. What it recognizes is unknown. General study findings and limits: Both higher diversity and more naive CD4+ cells marked long-lived donors when set against aged donors.

The authors ran a second PCR of about 7 to 12 cycles using a sample-barcoded 5' primer and a J-beta primer mix. TCRdb reprocessed the 5' RACE reads with MiXCR, giving one entry per CDR3 protein. This table holds about 640,000 distinct CDR3 sequences, about 54% found once. Germline CDR1 is LGHDT and CDR2 is YNNKEL (reference sequence). Trimming removed 3 bases from V and 2 bases from J, with 7 bases in between. The CDR3 length is 13 residues. The sample comprised blood. This clonotype was sampled from a man aged 60 to 69 in good health. The rearrangement links TRBV3-1 to TRBJ1-2; D unclear. CDR3 nucleotide sequence: TGTGCCAGCAGCCAGGGCAACAACTATGGCTACACCTTC. It encodes CASSQGNNYGYTF. Together with reference TRBV3-1 and TRBJ1-2, the CDR3 gives the full variable domain: DTAVSQTPKYLVTQMGNDKSIKCEQNLGHDTMYWYKQDSKKFLKIMFSYNNKELIINETVPNRFSPKSPDKAHLNLHINSLELGDSAVYFCASSQGNNYGYTFGSGTRLTVV.